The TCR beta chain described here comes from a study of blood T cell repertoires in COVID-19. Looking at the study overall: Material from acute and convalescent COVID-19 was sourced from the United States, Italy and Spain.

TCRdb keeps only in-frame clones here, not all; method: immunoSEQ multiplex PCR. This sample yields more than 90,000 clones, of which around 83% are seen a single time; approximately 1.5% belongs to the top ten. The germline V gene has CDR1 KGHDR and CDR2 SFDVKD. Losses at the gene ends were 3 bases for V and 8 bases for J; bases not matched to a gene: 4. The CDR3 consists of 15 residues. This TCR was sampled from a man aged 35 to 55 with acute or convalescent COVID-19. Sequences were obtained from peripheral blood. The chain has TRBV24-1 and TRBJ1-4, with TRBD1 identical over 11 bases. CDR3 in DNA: TGTGCCACCAGTGATCACGGGACAGGGGGGGAAAAACTGTTTTTT. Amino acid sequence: CATSDHGTGGEKLFF.